These 12 T cell receptor beta chains share one sample of origin, sequenced in a study of spatial heterogeneity in lung cancer. Time point given: sample taken at primary tumor resection. No cells were sorted before sequencing. The whole RNA sequenced was extracted from tumor, nontumor lung or frozen PBMC. TCRdb recomputed calls from the 5' RACE reads with MiXCR, one row per CDR3 protein. The sample has about 50,000 distinct CDR3 sequences; 7.5% to 8% are singletons. The sample in question was PBMCs, obtained at surgery. The receptors stem from a female donor with early-stage non-small cell lung cancer.

This clonotype was picked up a small number of times. The genes are TRBV6-5 and TRBJ2-3, with a tentative D call TRBD1 (5 bases). V was trimmed by 6 bases and J by 1 base, leaving 11 bases between them. Germline lookup yields CDR1 MNHEY and CDR2 SVGAGI. CDR3 size: 14 residues. CDR3 protein: CASRMTEGTDTQYF. CDR3 coding DNA: TGTGCCAGCAGAATGACAGAGGGCACAGATACGCAGTATTTT.

CDR3 in DNA: TGTGCCAGCAGCTTGGGATTTCCCGGGGAGCTGTTTTTT. Translation gives CASSLGFPGELFF. The rearrangement links TRBV5-6 to TRBJ2-2; unclear D gene. This CDR3 is built from 13 residues. V was clipped by 0 bases and J by 6 bases, with 6 bases between them. CDR1 and CDR2 (germline): SGHDT, YYEEEE.

The rearrangement links TRBV6-2 or TRBV6-3 to TRBJ2-2, with D unclear. The ends were cut back, 2 bases at V and 9 bases at J, with 4 bases in the middle. There are 11 residues in the CDR3. Per germline, CDR1 MNHEY and CDR2 SVGEGT. The CDR3 sequence is CASSYGRELFF. The CDR3 bases are TGTGCCAGCAGTTACGGCCGGGAGCTGTTTTTT.

This clonotype has at least ten counts. The chain carries TRBV11-2 and TRBJ2-7; 9 nucleotides line up with TRBD1. Trimming at V came to 2 bases and at J to 5 bases, leaving 10 bases not matched to a gene. The CDR3 loop spans 16 amino acids. Germline values: CDR1 SGHAT, CDR2 FQNNGV. CDR3 sequence reads: CASSLPGQGRYHEQYF. The CDR3 DNA follows: TGTGCCAGCAGCTTACCCGGACAGGGGCGATACCACGAGCAGTACTTC.

This clonotype was recorded many times. The J gene is TRBJ1-1, the V gene TRBV5-1; D is unresolved. CDR1 SGHRS and CDR2 YFSETQ come from the germline V gene. Trimming took off 0 bases at V and 0 bases at J, with 12 bases between the two ends. This CDR3 is 16 amino acids long. CDR3 amino acids: CASSLVVTSLNTEAFF. For the CDR3, the DNA is TGCGCCAGCAGCTTGGTGGTAACTAGCTTGAACACTGAAGCTTTCTTT.

The V and J genes are TRBV7-8 and TRBJ2-7; no reliable D call. CDR1 is SGHVS, CDR2 FQNEAQ, per germline. The CDR3 contains 14 residues. Trimming shortened V by 5 bases and J by 5 bases, and 16 bases separated the two germline ends. The CDR3 protein is CASSPRAVGDEQYF. CDR3 DNA sequence: TGTGCCAGCAGCCCCCGGGCTGTGGGCGACGAGCAGTACTTC. Full variable domain (missing parts from reference TRBV7-8 and TRBJ2-7): GAGVSQSPRYKVAKRGQDVALRCDPISGHVSLFWYQQALGQGPEFLTYFQNEAQLDKSGLPSDRFFAERPEGSVSTLKIQRTQQEDSAVYLCASSPRAVGDEQYFGPGTRLTVT.

This clonotype was seen at least ten times. The CDR3 nucleotides read TGTGCCAGCAGCTTAGCGGGGGGTACGTACAATGAGCAGTTCTTC. Translation: CASSLAGGTYNEQFF. The J gene is TRBJ2-1, the V gene TRBV7-9; perhaps TRBD2 as D (6 bases). In germline, CDR1 is SEHNR, CDR2 FQNEAQ (reference sequence). The CDR3 is 15 amino acids. The V end was cut by 0 bases, the J end by 4 bases, with 10 bases between.

Here the CDR3 DNA reads TGCAGTGCTAGTCAGGGGAACAATCAGCCCCAGCATTTT. Translated: CSASQGNNQPQHF. J is TRBJ1-5 and V is TRBV20-1; possibly TRBD1 for D (6 bases). Germline V gives CDR1 DFQATT, CDR2 SNEGSKA (reference sequence). The CDR3 consists of 13 residues. V lost 3 bases to trimming and J lost 3 bases, with 9 bases between them.

The chain recombines TRBV6-2 or TRBV6-3 with TRBJ2-1, with a tentative D call TRBD2 (7 bases). The CDR3 runs to 16 residues. Looked up from germline, CDR1 is MNHEY and CDR2 is SVGEGT. Deletions cut 2 bases from V and 10 bases from J, with 21 bases between. CDR3 DNA sequence: TGTGCCAGCAGTTACATCCCTGGGGGCGGGGGTGACGAGCAGTTCTTC. Translation: CASSYIPGGGGDEQFF.

This clonotype was counted many times. The V and J genes are TRBV28 and TRBJ1-5; a weak D match, TRBD1 (6 bases). V was trimmed by 4 bases and J by 4 bases, leaving 17 bases between them. Germline values: CDR1 MDHEN, CDR2 SYDVKM. The CDR3 contains 16 residues. CDR3 region: CASSSQRTVGNQPQHF. The DNA for the CDR3 is TGTGCCAGCAGTTCCCAACGGACAGTAGGGAATCAGCCCCAGCATTTT.

The chain uses TRBV10-3 and TRBJ1-1; 7 nucleotides line up with TRBD1. This CDR3 is built from 14 residues. Germline CDR1 and CDR2: ENHRY and SYGVKD. The V gene end was trimmed by 6 bases and the J gene end by 1 base; junction bases not matched to a gene: 5. Here the CDR3 reads CAISSTGQNTEAFF. CDR3 DNA: TGTGCCATCAGCTCGACAGGGCAGAACACTGAAGCTTTCTTT.

This clonotype was found many times. The chain carries TRBV12-3 or TRBV12-4 and TRBJ2-3; 13 bases match TRBD2. V trimming: 6 bases; J trimming: 4 bases; junction bases outside the gene matches: 7. The CDR3 totals 16 residues. CDR3 DNA: TGTGCCAGCAGCAAGACTAGCGGGGGGTTCGCAGATACGCAGTATTTT. This encodes CASSKTSGGFADTQYF.